This T cell receptor (beta chain) was captured by sequencing in a study of T cell responses to AZD1222 COVID-19 vaccine. General observations from the study: As reported, nearly half of all spike-specific TCRs target variant regions that are unmutated.

The ends were cut back, 3 bases at V and 1 base at J, with 17 bases in the middle. CDR1 and CDR2 (germline): LNHDA, SQIVND (reference sequence). The CDR3 length is 17 residues. The data were produced by immunoSEQ multiplex PCR, yet TCRdb's version contains in-frame clones alone and is incomplete. The data contain roughly 130,000 clones, roughly nine tenths of them singletons. In regard to this clone: What it binds is not known.

This clonotype originated in an adult who received the MenACWY meningococcal vaccine as a control. Material: peripheral blood, obtained 28 days after the second dose of the MenACWY control vaccine. This chain links TRBV19 with TRBJ2-3; the D gene is possibly TRBD1 (5 bases). This chain's CDR3 is CASSIFGGAHGTDTQYF. DNA of the CDR3: TGTGCCAGTAGTATCTTTGGTGGGGCCCATGGCACAGATACGCAGTATTTT.